The 11 T cell receptor beta chains presented below share a single source sample, sequenced in a study of lymphopenia after photon versus proton radiotherapy (dated by TCRdb to between 2018 and 2021). Library generation was performed with the immunoSEQ multiplex PCR assay. The clones in this table, taken by TCRdb from immuneACCESS, are in-frame only. Not every clone is retained; where verified, under half of the shortfall comes from an unresolved V gene, and the cause of the rest is unknown. Recorded for this sample are roughly 23,000 clones; 80% to 95% of them occurred a single time. The top ten clones comprise 7.5% to 9.5% of the sample. Sample: peripheral blood, taken from a patient treated with proton-based radiotherapy. The receptors come from a woman in her sixties or seventies with pancreatic cancer. Some clones in this sample may be carry-over from other donors' samples.

J is TRBJ2-5 and V is TRBV7-6; TRBD1 agrees at 10 bases. With V trimmed by 5 bases and J by 6 bases, 9 bases remained unmatched. The CDR3 sequence is 15 residues long. In germline, CDR1 is SGHVS, CDR2 FNYEAQ. The CDR3 DNA follows: TGTGCCAGCAGCATGCCGGGACAGGGGCAGCAGACCCAGTACTTC. It encodes CASSMPGQGQQTQYF.

The CDR3 is CASPEGSFAGLEYHEQYF. The CDR3 DNA follows: TGCGCCAGCCCGGAAGGGAGTTTTGCGGGACTAGAATACCACGAGCAGTACTTC. The chain is built from TRBV10-1 and TRBJ2-7; 8 bases fit TRBD2. Germline values: CDR1 WNHNN, CDR2 SYGVQD (reference sequence). The CDR3 consists of 18 residues. The trim removed 8 bases at V and 5 bases at J, leaving 23 bases unmatched.

This clone was found once. The chain links TRBV28 to TRBJ1-5; TRBD1 agrees at 7 bases. The CDR3 has 15 residues. The trim removed 5 bases at V and 3 bases at J, leaving 7 bases unmatched. The germline V gene has CDR1 MDHEN and CDR2 SYDVKM. The CDR3 DNA reads TGTGCCAGCAGTGGGGGACAGCGAAACAATCAGCCCCAGCATTTT. It is translated as CASSGGQRNNQPQHF. Complete variable domain (other parts from reference TRBV28 and TRBJ1-5): DVKVTQSSRYLVKRTGEKVFLECVQDMDHENMFWYRQDPGLGLRLIYFSYDVKMKEKGDIPEGYSVSREKKERFSLILESASTNQTSMYLCASSGGQRNNQPQHFGDGTRLSIL.

V and J are TRBV13 and TRBJ2-5; maybe TRBD1 (5 bases). Germline loops: CDR1 PRHDT, CDR2 FYEKMQ (reference sequence). This CDR3 is built from 14 residues. Trimming removed 1 base at V and 6 bases at J, with 12 bases between. CDR3: CASSLVLGQQTQYF. The CDR3 DNA reads TGTGCCAGCAGCTTAGTACTGGGGCAGCAGACCCAGTACTTC.

This clone came up once. The J gene is TRBJ2-7, the V gene TRBV9; weak D call: TRBD1 (5 bases). The CDR3 length is 15 residues. The germline CDR1 and CDR2 sequences are SGDLS and YYNGEE. Trimming cost V 0 bases and J 3 bases, with 13 bases left between them. The chain's CDR3 is CASSVASGNIYEQYF. As DNA, the CDR3 is TGTGCCAGCAGCGTAGCCTCAGGGAACATCTACGAGCAGTACTTC.

This chain connects TRBV29-1 to TRBJ2-1, with D possibly being TRBD2 (5 bases). V was pared by 0 bases and J by 0 bases, with 21 bases between. The CDR3 loop spans 19 amino acids. Germline CDR1 reads SQVTM; CDR2 reads ANQGSEA. The CDR3 bases are TGCAGCGTTGAAGAGGAAGGAGGCTCCCAATCCAGCTCCTACAATGAGCAGTTCTTC. Amino acids: CSVEEEGGSQSSSYNEQFF.

V usage is TRBV9 and J usage is TRBJ1-3; D ambiguous. There are 12 residues in the CDR3. Germline V lookup: CDR1 SGDLS, CDR2 YYNGEE. Trimming left V 3 bases short and J 4 bases short, with 5 bases between. For the CDR3, the DNA is TGTGCCAGCAGCGGCATGGGAAACACCATATATTTT. Its protein product is CASSGMGNTIYF.

This rearrangement joins TRBV18 to TRBJ2-5; tentatively, D is TRBD2 (5 bases). Germline CDR1 reads KGHSH; CDR2 reads LQKENI. Between the trimmed V and J ends, which lost 3 bases and 1 base, there was a span of 6 bases. The CDR3 extends over 13 amino acids. CDR3 amino acids: CASSPDSQETQYF. The CDR3 DNA is TGTGCCAGCTCACCGGACTCCCAAGAGACCCAGTACTTC.

The chain joins TRBV30 to TRBJ2-7; D is possibly TRBD2 (5 bases). Germline CDR1 reads GTSNPN; CDR2 reads SVGIG (reference sequence). The CDR3 extends over 11 amino acids. The V end lost 3 bases, the J end lost 5 bases, and 8 bases lay between the germline ends. DNA for the CDR3: TGTGCCTGGAGCTCCGGGAACGAGCAGTACTTC. Translation gives CAWSSGNEQYF. Full variable domain (outside the CDR3, taken from reference TRBV30 and TRBJ2-7): SQTIHQWPATLVQPVGSPLSLECTVEGTSNPNLYWYRQAAGRGLQLLFYSVGIGQISSEVPQNLSASRPQDRQFILSSKKLLLSDSGFYLCAWSSGNEQYFGPGTRLTVT.

With regard to this clone: The junction shows a germline mismatch at one end, possibly a read error. The chain employs TRBV7-9 and TRBJ1-1; 9 bases fit TRBD1. The CDR3 sequence is 16 residues long. CDR1 is SEHNR and CDR2 is FQNEAQ in the germline V gene (reference sequence). The CDR3 DNA follows: TGTGCCAGCAGATTAGGGACAGGGCCCTTGAACACTGAAGCTTTCTTT. Its protein product is CASRLGTGPLNTEAFF.

The chain combines TRBV11-3 with TRBJ2-5; 13 nucleotides agree with TRBD2. V gave up 5 bases and J gave up 3 bases; unmatched junction bases: 3. Germline V gene lookup returns CDR1 SGHNT and CDR2 YENEEA. The CDR3 loop spans 15 amino acids. The DNA of the CDR3 is TGTGCCAGCAGCCACGGACTAGCGGGAGAAGAGACCCAGTACTTC. It codes for CASSHGLAGEETQYF.